This section outlines one TCR beta chain sequence together with its context. The antigen remains undetermined. The sample comes from a study of monozygotic twins with inflammatory bowel disease. Findings and caveats of the study: Perhaps reflecting limited power, concordant and discordant twins did not differ in repertoire similarity. Distinction of different T cell subtypes was not possible.

Total RNA, at approximately 4,000 ng, went into every TCR library. Template switching incorporated UMIs with a 6-nucleotide sample barcode. TCRdb re-called the 5' RACE reads and catalogs CDR3 proteins one per entry, DNA excluded. The listing contains fewer than 400,000 distinct CDR3 sequences. The CDR3 has 13 amino acids. The germline gives CDR1 SGHTA, CDR2 FQGNSA. The gene calls are TRBV7-2 and TRBJ1-5. The receptor comes from a human donor with ulcerative colitis or Crohn's disease, or a healthy co-twin of an affected twin (not recorded which). The material sequenced was blood. The CDR3 region is CASSLWGNQPQHF.